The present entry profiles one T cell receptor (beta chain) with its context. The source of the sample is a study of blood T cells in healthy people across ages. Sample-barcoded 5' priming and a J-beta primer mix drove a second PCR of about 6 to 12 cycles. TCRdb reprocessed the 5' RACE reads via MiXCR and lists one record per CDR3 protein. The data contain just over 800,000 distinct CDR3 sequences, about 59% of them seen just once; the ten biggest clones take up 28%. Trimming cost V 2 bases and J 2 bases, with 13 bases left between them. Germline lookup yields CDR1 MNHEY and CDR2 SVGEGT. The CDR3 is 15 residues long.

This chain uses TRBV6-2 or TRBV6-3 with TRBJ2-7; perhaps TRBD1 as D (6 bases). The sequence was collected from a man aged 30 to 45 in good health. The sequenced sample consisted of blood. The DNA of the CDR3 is TGTGCCAGCAGTTACACCCCCAGGGGAACCTACGAGCAGTACTTC. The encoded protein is CASSYTPRGTYEQYF.